This T cell receptor beta chain was recovered during a study of sequential checkpoint blockade in melanoma. At the level of the study: Maintenance nivolumab came after either treatment sequence.

TCRdb's table, derived via immunoSEQ multiplex PCR, lists solely in-frame clones and lacks some. The table shows more than 25,000 clones, with about 89% occurring only once. This CDR3 is 16 amino acids long. Germline CDR1 and CDR2: MNHEY and SMNVEV (reference sequence). Trimming took off 2 bases at V and 3 bases at J, with 16 bases between the two ends. Documented treatment: randomized to nivolumab then ipilimumab (arm A) or the reverse (arm B). From thawed PBMCs, live CD3+CD8+ cells negative for CD19 and CD56 were sorted. The gene calls are TRBV27 and TRBJ1-1; a possible D gene is TRBD1 (6 bases). The specimen was CD8+ T cells sorted from blood (inferred from file names), collected from a patient given nivolumab and ipilimumab in sequence. This TCR derives from a human donor with melanoma. DNA of the CDR3: TGTGCCAGCAGTTTAGGGAACACAGGGTGGGACACTGAAGCTTTCTTT. Protein sequence: CASSLGNTGWDTEAFF.